This T cell receptor (beta chain) was retrieved from a study of Ad26.COV2.S vaccination and SARS-CoV-2 variants. Overall study: Of the COV1001 trial arms, the Ad26.COV2.S arm included the donor.

Treatment meaning: 19 received Ad26.COV2.S at low or high dose, single or two shots; 5 received placebo; per-sample allocation not given. The samples were gathered on day 63 after the first injection of vaccine or placebo. This CDR3 is 14 amino acids long. V gave up 5 bases and J gave up 2 bases, with 10 bases separating them. Looked up from germline, CDR1 is SGHTA and CDR2 is FQGNSA. Findings of the study overall: The study found higher spike-specific TCR breadth in vaccine than placebo recipients.

Measured with immunoSEQ multiplex PCR; TCRdb has only the in-frame clones, and not every one. Found here are hundreds of thousands of clones, roughly 90% of them singletons; the top ten hold over 1.3%. As regards this clone: The antigen is undetermined.

The V and J genes are TRBV7-2 and TRBJ1-5; no reliable D call. This TCR came from a person aged 18-60 years who received the Ad26.COV2.S COVID-19 vaccine or a placebo. This specimen consisted of peripheral blood, obtained in a trial of Ad26.COV2.S vaccine versus placebo. CDR3 coding DNA: TGTGCCAGCAGCCTGGGCAATGGCAATCAGCCCCAGCATTTT. Protein product: CASSLGNGNQPQHF.